This T cell receptor beta chain was captured in a study of blood T cell repertoires in COVID-19. Study-wide context: Samples representing acute and convalescent COVID-19 were sourced from the United States, Italy and Spain. PBMCs, B-cell-depleted T cells, or T cells were the source of the cDNA or gDNA that made up the material.

In the original processing: Reference gene primers were amplified, and this amplification served to estimate nucleated cell counts. TCRdb keeps only in-frame clones here, not all; method: immunoSEQ multiplex PCR. The V and J calls and clone size are taken from that table; D and trimming were inferred from the DNA. The data show some 7,800 clones, around 88% seen once. This CDR3 contains 14 residues. Germline CDR1 and CDR2: MDHEN and SYDVKM. V shed 7 bases and J 6 bases; nucleotides not matched to a gene: 8. This chain connects TRBV28 to TRBJ2-2; TRBD2 agrees at 7 bases. This receptor was taken from a woman in her sixties or seventies with active COVID-19. The sequenced sample was peripheral blood. The CDR3 spells CASTRRLAAGELFF. The CDR3 DNA reads as TGTGCCAGCACGAGGAGACTAGCCGCCGGGGAGCTGTTTTTT.